The rows below give T cell receptor beta chains drawn from one sample of a study of T cells in Graves' hyperthyroidism and ophthalmopathy. TCRdb ran MiXCR on the multiplex PCR reads and lists one entry per CDR3 protein. The table records 300,000 to 450,000 distinct CDR3 sequences, roughly 14% of them present only once. Sequenced material: blood. These receptors were taken from a woman aged 55 to 70 with Graves' hyperthyroidism. The CDR3 runs from the conserved cysteine through the conserved F or W. Each record gives: J gene, V gene, clone size, D gene, CDR3 DNA, CDR3 protein. A D gene is named only where the DNA matches it firmly. The size field is filled for only some rows; it gives once, few, many or a size class.

>TRBJ1-2|TRBV28|many|TRBD1
TGTGCCAGCAGTTCCCCCGGGACAGGGTTGAACTATGGCTACACCTTC
CASSSPGTGLNYGYTF
>TRBJ2-5|TRBV28|many|NA
TGTGCCAGCAGTCCGGACGGCCCCCAAGAGACCCAGTACTTC
CASSPDGPQETQYF
>TRBJ2-3|TRBV6-2/TRBV6-3|NA|TRBD2
TGTGCCAGCAGCCTCATAGCGGGACCCGCGTATTTT
CASSLIAGPAYF
>TRBJ2-7|TRBV5-1|many|NA
TGCGCCAGCAGCCCCTTAGGGACCTCCCTCAACGAGCAGTACTTC
CASSPLGTSLNEQYF
>TRBJ2-7|TRBV4-1|few|NA
TGCGCCAGCAGCCAACTTGGACGCGGGCGTAGGAACGAGCAGTACTTC
CASSQLGRGRRNEQYF
>TRBJ1-2|TRBV19|many|NA
TGTGCCAGTAGTCGGGCGTGGGATGGCTACACCTTC
CASSRAWDGYTF
>TRBJ2-1|TRBV29-1|many|TRBD1
TGCAGCGTTGAAGAACCGGGGACAGGGTTTTACAATGAGCAGTTCTTC
CSVEEPGTGFYNEQFF
>TRBJ2-5|TRBV14|NA|TRBD2
TGTGCCAGCAGCCAAGCTAGCGGGAGGGTTTACTTC
CASSQASGRVYF
>TRBJ2-1|TRBV12-3/TRBV12-4|many|TRBD2
TGTGCCAGCAGTTTAGCGAGCGGGAGGGCCAAAAATGAGCAGTTCTTC
CASSLASGRAKNEQFF
>TRBJ2-1|TRBV9|many|NA
TGTGCCAGCAGCGTAGACGGGGTTGAGCAGTTCTTC
CASSVDGVEQFF
>TRBJ2-3|TRBV13|many|NA
TGTGCCAGCAGCTTATATGGGGCGGATGGCGCAGATACGCAGTATTTT
CASSLYGADGADTQYF
>TRBJ2-7|TRBV29-1|many|NA
TGCAGCGTTTCGGACTCCTACGAGCAGTACTTC
CSVSDSYEQYF
>TRBJ1-1|TRBV28|NA|NA
TGTGCCAGCAACCTACTACAGGGCTGGACTGAAGCTTTCTTT
CASNLLQGWTEAFF
>TRBJ2-4|TRBV5-1|few|NA
TGCGCCAGCAGCTCCTCTGACGCCACCATTCAGTACTTC
CASSSSDATIQYF
>TRBJ1-1|TRBV24-1|NA|NA
TGTGCCACCAGTGACCAATGTGGACGAGAGATGAACACTGAAGCTTTCTTT
CATSDQCGREMNTEAFF
>TRBJ2-7|TRBV20-1|few|TRBD2
TGCAGTGCTGCGACGGGACTAGCGACTACCTACGAGCAGTACTTC
CSAATGLATTYEQYF
>TRBJ2-4|TRBV20-1|many|NA
TGCAGTGCTAAGGAGCTAGCCAAAAACATTCAGTACTTC
CSAKELAKNIQYF
>TRBJ2-1|TRBV7-3|many|TRBD2
TGTGCCAGCAGCAGAGAGATAGCGGGAGCCTCCTACAATGAGCAGTTCTTC
CASSREIAGASYNEQFF
>TRBJ1-2|TRBV29-1|few|TRBD1
TGCAGCTCAGGACAGGGCGGAGGCTACACCTTC
CSSGQGGGYTF
>TRBJ2-5|TRBV2|few|TRBD2
TGTGCCAGCAGAATTACCCCGGGGGGGGGGGCTCGGGAGACCCAGTACTTC
CASRITPGGGARETQYF
>TRBJ2-7|TRBV6-2/TRBV6-3|many|NA
TGTGCCAGCAGTTCTGTACGCGACGGCGAGCAGTACTTC
CASSSVRDGEQYF
>TRBJ2-7|TRBV6-1|many|NA
TGTGCCAGCACTTTCACTACAGGTTACTACGAGCAGTACTTC
CASTFTTGYYEQYF
>TRBJ2-3|TRBV29-1|many|TRBD2
TGCAGCGTTGAAGGGACTAGCGGAAACACAGATACGCAGTATTTT
CSVEGTSGNTDTQYF
>TRBJ2-1|TRBV28|many|NA
TGTGCCAGCAGTTTAGCGAGGACCGAGCAGTTCTTC
CASSLARTEQFF
>TRBJ2-7|TRBV6-5|few|TRBD1
TGTGCCAGCAGTTACGCAACGACAGGGTTGGACTACGAGCAGTACTTC
CASSYATTGLDYEQYF
>TRBJ2-7|TRBV6-1|many|TRBD2
TGTGCCAGCAGGGGACTAGCGGGAGTTTACGAGCAGTACTTC
CASRGLAGVYEQYF
>TRBJ2-2|TRBV7-2|many|NA
TGTGCCAGCAGCTTAGTATCCCTAGCGACAAACACCGGGGAGCTGTTTTTT
CASSLVSLATNTGELFF
>TRBJ1-2|TRBV28|many|NA
TGTGCCAGCAGGGAGGCTAACTATGGCTACACCTTC
CASREANYGYTF
>TRBJ1-5|TRBV2|many|NA
TGTGCCAGCAGTGACGGTGACGGCTGGCCCCAGCATTTT
CASSDGDGWPQHF
>TRBJ2-3|TRBV10-3|NA|TRBD2
TGTGCCATCAGACGACTAGCGGGAGGGCCTACAGATACGCAGTATTTT
CAIRRLAGGPTDTQYF
>TRBJ2-2|TRBV11-3|many|NA
TGTGCCAGCAGATCATCCACAGGGTTTAGCTCCGGGGAGCTGTTTTTT
CASRSSTGFSSGELFF
>TRBJ2-7|TRBV6-2/TRBV6-3|many|TRBD2
TGTGCCAGCAATGAGGGGCCCTTTAGCGGGAGTACGTTCTACGAGCAGTACTTC
CASNEGPFSGSTFYEQYF
>TRBJ2-1|TRBV13|many|TRBD2
TGTGCCAGCAGCCTCGGACTAGCGGGAACCTACAATGAGCAGTTCTTC
CASSLGLAGTYNEQFF
>TRBJ2-1|TRBV18|many|NA
TGTGCCAGCTCACCACGGGAAAGGGATGAGCAGTTCTTC
CASSPRERDEQFF
>TRBJ2-3|TRBV10-3|few|TRBD2
TGTGCCATCACCCCGGGACTAGCGGGAGGGAAAAAACAAGATACGCAGTATTTT
CAITPGLAGGKKQDTQYF
>TRBJ2-7|TRBV3-1|NA|TRBD1
TGTGCCAGCAGCCAAGCGGGACAGGGGGGGACCTACGAGCAGTACTTC
CASSQAGQGGTYEQYF
>TRBJ2-2|TRBV5-1|NA|NA
TGCGCCAGCAGCGGCTACACCGGGGAGCTGTTTTTT
CASSGYTGELFF
>TRBJ2-1|TRBV5-1|few|NA
TGCGCCAGCAGCCACCGCTACAGGACAAGGAATAATGAGCAGTTCTTC
CASSHRYRTRNNEQFF
>TRBJ1-2|TRBV5-1|many|NA
TGCGCCAGCAGCTTGGCGGTCGGGGGCGCGGAGGGCTACACCTTC
CASSLAVGGAEGYTF
>TRBJ2-2|TRBV9|many|NA
TGTGCCAGCAGCCAGGGTCGGTCCTCGATCACCGGGGAGCTGTTTTTT
CASSQGRSSITGELFF
>TRBJ1-5|TRBV11-2|many|NA
TGTGCCAGCAGCTTACAGGGTTCTAATCAGCCCCAGCATTTT
CASSLQGSNQPQHF
>TRBJ1-2|TRBV5-1|many|NA
TGCGCCAGCAGTAGTTCTTTGGGGGACTATGGCTACACCTTC
CASSSSLGDYGYTF
>TRBJ2-2|TRBV11-2|many|TRBD2
TGTGCCAGCAGCACGACTAGCGGGACGAACACCGGGGAGCTGTTTTTT
CASSTTSGTNTGELFF
>TRBJ2-3|TRBV3-1|NA|TRBD2
TGTGCCAGCAGCCAACCCGAGACTAGCGGGAGCGCAGATACGCAGTATTTT
CASSQPETSGSADTQYF
>TRBJ1-1|TRBV30|NA|NA
TGTGCCTGGAGCCCAGGTCCCTCTGGAGCTTTCTTT
CAWSPGPSGAFF
>TRBJ1-1|TRBV18|many|NA
TGTGCCAGCTCAGTAAACCCGGGACAAGGTATGAACACTGAAGCTTTCTTT
CASSVNPGQGMNTEAFF
>TRBJ2-2|TRBV24-1|NA|NA
TGTGCCACCAGTTCAACAGGGTGGTGGACCGGGGAGCTGTTTTTT
CATSSTGWWTGELFF
>TRBJ2-4|TRBV13|many|NA
TGTGCCAGCAGCCCTCCCTTCTGGACCAAAAACATTCAGTACTTC
CASSPPFWTKNIQYF
>TRBJ1-2|TRBV6-7|many|NA
TGTGCCAGCAGTTTCAACTGTCCCGGGGGCGCTGGGGGCTACACCTTC
CASSFNCPGGAGGYTF
>TRBJ1-2|TRBV10-3|many|TRBD1
TGTGCCATCAGCAGAGGGGACAGGGACTTGTATGGCTACACCTTC
CAISRGDRDLYGYTF
>TRBJ2-7|TRBV2|many|NA
TGTGCCAGCATGCCCGGGAGTGCTTCCTACGAGCAGTACTTC
CASMPGSASYEQYF
>TRBJ2-7|TRBV10-3|many|TRBD2
TGTGCCATCAGGCGGACTAGCGGGACATACGAGCAGTACTTC
CAIRRTSGTYEQYF
>TRBJ2-1|TRBV6-2/TRBV6-3|NA|TRBD1
TGTGCCAGCAGCCCCCACTCCCCCGGGACAGGGGGCAAGAATGAGCAGTTCTTC
CASSPHSPGTGGKNEQFF
>TRBJ2-1|TRBV7-2|few|TRBD2
TGTGCCAGCAGCTTATCAGGTGGCGGGAGGAGAGGCGGTGAGCAGTTCTTC
CASSLSGGGRRGGEQFF
>TRBJ1-5|TRBV2|many|NA
TGTGCCAGCTCAGGCGTGCCCGATGTGGCCCAGCATTTT
CASSGVPDVAQHF